The 9 T cell receptor beta chains presented below share a single source sample, sequenced in a study of T cell changes during pregnancy in multiple sclerosis. The method was immunoSEQ multiplex PCR; TCRdb's version includes in-frame clones alone and lacks a portion of them. The sample yields roughly 100,000 clones, roughly 93% seen once. The specimen comprised peripheral blood, sampled after pregnancy. The source of these receptors is a female donor with multiple sclerosis, enrolled in a pregnancy study.

The chain is built from TRBV6-6 and TRBJ1-1; maybe TRBD1 (5 bases). The germline V and J ends were trimmed by 5 bases and 5 bases, with 15 bases remaining between them. Germline V gene lookup returns CDR1 MNHNY and CDR2 SVGAGI (reference sequence). This CDR3 region has 14 residues. CDR3: CASSQQGAGTEAFF. The CDR3 DNA reads TGTGCCAGCAGTCAGCAGGGTGCAGGGACTGAAGCTTTCTTT.

V usage is TRBV30 and J usage is TRBJ2-7, with TRBD1 matching 11 bases. Germline V gene data show CDR1 as GTSNPN and CDR2 as SVGIG (reference sequence). This CDR3 contains 17 residues. The trim removed 2 bases at V and 5 bases at J, leaving 14 bases unmatched. The CDR3 loop reads CAWSPGPGQGAINEQYF. DNA of the CDR3: TGTGCCTGGAGTCCAGGACCCGGACAGGGGGCAATCAACGAGCAGTACTTC.

The chain carries TRBV7-9 and TRBJ2-1, with D perhaps matching TRBD2 (5 bases). Germline assignment: CDR1 SEHNR and CDR2 FQNEAQ (reference sequence). The V end was cut by 2 bases, the J end by 9 bases, with 11 bases between. There are 13 residues in the CDR3. The CDR3 sequence is CASSLYLAGEQFF. In DNA, the CDR3 is TGTGCCAGCAGCTTATATTTGGCGGGTGAGCAGTTCTTC.

This clone was found once. The chain uses TRBV6-1 and TRBJ2-3, with 11 bases lining up with TRBD2. This CDR3 has 19 residues. The V and J ends lost 1 base and 4 bases, in that order; junction bases with no gene match: 13. Germline V gives CDR1 MNHNS, CDR2 SASEGT. CDR3 protein: CASSEGALLAGASADTQYF. The CDR3 nucleotides are TGTGCCAGCAGTGAAGGGGCCCTACTAGCGGGAGCGAGCGCAGATACGCAGTATTTT.

The chain carries TRBV19 and TRBJ1-5, with TRBD1 identical over 8 bases. Germline V gives CDR1 LNHDA, CDR2 SQIVND (reference sequence). V lost 5 bases to trimming and J lost 3 bases; unmatched junction nucleotides: 15. This CDR3 has 18 amino acids. CDR3: CASSGELDRGISNQPQHF. CDR3 DNA sequence: TGTGCCAGTAGTGGGGAACTCGACAGGGGTATATCCAATCAGCCCCAGCATTTT.

Concerning this clone: The germline gene is not matched at one end of the junction; a read error may be the cause. J is TRBJ1-2 and V is TRBV18, with TRBD1 matching 7 bases. The CDR3 sequence is 11 residues long. CDR1 and CDR2 (germline): KGHSH, LQKENI. The CDR3 DNA sequence: TGTGCCAGCTCACCAGGGGGGACAGCCTACTTC. Protein sequence: CASSPGGTAYF.

The chain couples TRBV28 to TRBJ2-5, with D perhaps TRBD1 (5 bases). CDR1 is MDHEN and CDR2 is SYDVKM in the germline V gene. Trimming removed 6 bases at V and 1 base at J, with 9 bases between. This CDR3 has 13 residues. The CDR3 loop is CASSRQFQETQYF. The CDR3 DNA sequence: TGTGCCAGCAGCAGACAGTTCCAAGAGACCCAGTACTTC.

The CDR3 here is CASSPDNGKGETQYF. Written as DNA, the CDR3 is TGTGCCAGCAGCCCCGACAACGGGAAGGGAGAGACCCAGTACTTC. The rearrangement joins TRBV9 to TRBJ2-5, with D perhaps TRBD2 (5 bases). Germline V gives CDR1 SGDLS, CDR2 YYNGEE. The germline V and J ends were trimmed by 4 bases and 4 bases, with 17 bases remaining between them. The CDR3 runs 15 residues.

The V and J genes are TRBV28 and TRBJ1-1; TRBD1 aligns across 9 bases. Germline V gene data show CDR1 as MDHEN and CDR2 as SYDVKM. V gave up 3 bases and J gave up 1 base; unmatched junction bases: 3. The CDR3 consists of 15 residues. CDR3: CASSLGTGTNTEAFF. The CDR3, as DNA: TGTGCCAGCAGTTTGGGGACAGGGACGAACACTGAAGCTTTCTTT.